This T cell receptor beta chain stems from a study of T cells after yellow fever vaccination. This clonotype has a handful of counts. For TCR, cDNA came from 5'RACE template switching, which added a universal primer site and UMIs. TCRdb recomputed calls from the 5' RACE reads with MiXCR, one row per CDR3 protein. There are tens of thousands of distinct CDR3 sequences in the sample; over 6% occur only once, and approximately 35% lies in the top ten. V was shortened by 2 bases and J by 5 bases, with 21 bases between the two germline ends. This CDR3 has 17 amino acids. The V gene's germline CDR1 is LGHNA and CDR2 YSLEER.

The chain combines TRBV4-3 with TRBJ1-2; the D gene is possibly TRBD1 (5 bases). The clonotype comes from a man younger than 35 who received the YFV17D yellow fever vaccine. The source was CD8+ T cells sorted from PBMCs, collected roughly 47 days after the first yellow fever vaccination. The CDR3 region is CASSQFPYIQGGYGYTF. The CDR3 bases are TGCGCCAGCAGCCAATTCCCCTATATTCAGGGTGGTTATGGCTACACCTTC.